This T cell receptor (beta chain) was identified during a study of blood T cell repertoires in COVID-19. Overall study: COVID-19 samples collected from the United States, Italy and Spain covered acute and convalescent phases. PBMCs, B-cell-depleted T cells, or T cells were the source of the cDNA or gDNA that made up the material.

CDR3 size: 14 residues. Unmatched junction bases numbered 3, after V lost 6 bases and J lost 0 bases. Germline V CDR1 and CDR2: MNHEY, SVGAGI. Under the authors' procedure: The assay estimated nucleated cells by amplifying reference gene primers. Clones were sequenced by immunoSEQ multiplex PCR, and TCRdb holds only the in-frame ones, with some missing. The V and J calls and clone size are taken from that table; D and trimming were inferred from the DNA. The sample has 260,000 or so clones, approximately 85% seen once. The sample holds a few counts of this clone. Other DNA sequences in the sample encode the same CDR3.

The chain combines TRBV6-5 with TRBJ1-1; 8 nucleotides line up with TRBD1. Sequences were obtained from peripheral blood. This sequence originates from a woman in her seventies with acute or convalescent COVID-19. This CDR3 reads CASSLGQVNTEAFF. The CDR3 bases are TGTGCCAGCAGCCTGGGACAGGTGAACACTGAAGCTTTCTTT.